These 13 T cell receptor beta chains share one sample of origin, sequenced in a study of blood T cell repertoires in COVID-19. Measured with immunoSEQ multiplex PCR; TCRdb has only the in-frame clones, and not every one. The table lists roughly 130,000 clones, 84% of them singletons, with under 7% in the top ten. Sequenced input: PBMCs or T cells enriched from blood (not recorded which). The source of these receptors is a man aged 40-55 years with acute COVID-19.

Written as DNA, the CDR3 is TGTGCCAGTAGGTGGGGGGGTCAGGACCACACTGAAGCTTTCTTT. It specifies CASRWGGQDHTEAFF. The V gene is TRBV19, the J gene TRBJ1-1; D is possibly TRBD1 (5 bases). Germline V gene lookup returns CDR1 LNHDA and CDR2 SQIVND (reference sequence). V was shortened by 6 bases and J by 3 bases, with 17 bases between the two germline ends. This CDR3 comprises 15 residues.

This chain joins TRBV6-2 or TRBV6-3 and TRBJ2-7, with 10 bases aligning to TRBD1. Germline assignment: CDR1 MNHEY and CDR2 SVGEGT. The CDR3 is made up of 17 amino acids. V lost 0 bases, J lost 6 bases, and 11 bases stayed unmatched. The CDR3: CASSYSYGTGVFGEQYF. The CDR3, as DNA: TGTGCCAGCAGTTACTCTTACGGGACAGGGGTTTTCGGCGAGCAGTACTTC.

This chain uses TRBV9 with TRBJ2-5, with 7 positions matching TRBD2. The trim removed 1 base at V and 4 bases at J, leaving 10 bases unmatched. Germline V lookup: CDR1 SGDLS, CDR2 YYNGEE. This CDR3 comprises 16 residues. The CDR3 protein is CASSVIPGGSGETQYF. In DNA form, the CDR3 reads TGTGCCAGCAGCGTAATCCCAGGCGGGAGTGGAGAGACCCAGTACTTC.

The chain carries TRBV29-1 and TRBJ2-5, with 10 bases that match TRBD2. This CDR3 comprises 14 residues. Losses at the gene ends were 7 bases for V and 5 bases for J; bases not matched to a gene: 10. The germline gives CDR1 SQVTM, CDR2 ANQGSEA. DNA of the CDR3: TGCAGCGCCCTCAGCGGGAGGGCCGCCGAGACCCAGTACTTC. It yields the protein CSALSGRAAETQYF. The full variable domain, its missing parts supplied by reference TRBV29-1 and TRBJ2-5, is SAVISQKPSRDICQRGTSLTIQCQVDSQVTMMFWYRQQPGQSLTLIATANQGSEATYESGFVIDKFPISRPNLTFSTLTVSNMSPEDSSIYLCSALSGRAAETQYFGPGTRLLVL.

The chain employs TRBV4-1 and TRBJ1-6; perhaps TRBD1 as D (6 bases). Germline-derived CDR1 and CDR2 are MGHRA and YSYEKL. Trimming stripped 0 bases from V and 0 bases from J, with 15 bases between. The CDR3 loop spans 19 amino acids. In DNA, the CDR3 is TGCGCCAGCAGCCAAGATCGGAGACAGGCAAGCTCCTATAATTCACCCCTCCACTTT. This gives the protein CASSQDRRQASSYNSPLHF.

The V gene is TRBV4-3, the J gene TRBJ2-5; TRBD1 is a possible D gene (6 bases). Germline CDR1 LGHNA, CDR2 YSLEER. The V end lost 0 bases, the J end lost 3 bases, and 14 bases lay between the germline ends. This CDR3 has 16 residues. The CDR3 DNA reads TGCGCCAGCAGCCAAGAGCGATTAGGGGGTAAAGAGACCCAGTACTTC. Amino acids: CASSQERLGGKETQYF.

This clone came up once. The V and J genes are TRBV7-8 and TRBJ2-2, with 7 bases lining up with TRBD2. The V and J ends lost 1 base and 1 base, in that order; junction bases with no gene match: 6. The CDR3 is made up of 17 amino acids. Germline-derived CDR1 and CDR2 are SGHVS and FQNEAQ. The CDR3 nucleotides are TGTGCCAGCAGCTTAGGATTGGCGGGGGAGAACACCGGGGAGCTGTTTTTT. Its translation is CASSLGLAGENTGELFF.

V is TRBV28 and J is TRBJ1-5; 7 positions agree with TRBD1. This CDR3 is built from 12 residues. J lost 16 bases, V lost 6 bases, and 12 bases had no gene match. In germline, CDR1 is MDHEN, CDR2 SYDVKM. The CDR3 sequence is CASSSSGQPYHF. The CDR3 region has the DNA TGTGCCAGCAGCTCCTCGGGACAGCCATATCATTTT. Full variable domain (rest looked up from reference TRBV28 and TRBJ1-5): DVKVTQSSRYLVKRTGEKVFLECVQDMDHENMFWYRQDPGLGLRLIYFSYDVKMKEKGDIPEGYSVSREKKERFSLILESASTNQTSMYLCASSSSGQPYHFGDGTRLSIL.

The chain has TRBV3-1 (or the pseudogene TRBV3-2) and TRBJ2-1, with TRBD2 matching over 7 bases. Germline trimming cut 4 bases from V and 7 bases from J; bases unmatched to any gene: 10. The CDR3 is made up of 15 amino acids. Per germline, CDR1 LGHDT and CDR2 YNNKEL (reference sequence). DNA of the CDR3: TGTGCCAGCAGCCCCTTAGGGCGGGAGAATAATGAGCAGTTCTTC. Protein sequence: CASSPLGRENNEQFF.

The CDR3 loop is CASSYSYQPQHF. The CDR3 DNA is TGTGCCAGCAGTTACTCTTATCAGCCCCAGCATTTT. The rearrangement joins TRBV28 to TRBJ1-5; the D is unclear. Germline-derived CDR1 and CDR2 are MDHEN and SYDVKM. Trimming shortened V by 4 bases and J by 5 bases, and 6 bases separated the two germline ends. The CDR3 runs to 12 residues.

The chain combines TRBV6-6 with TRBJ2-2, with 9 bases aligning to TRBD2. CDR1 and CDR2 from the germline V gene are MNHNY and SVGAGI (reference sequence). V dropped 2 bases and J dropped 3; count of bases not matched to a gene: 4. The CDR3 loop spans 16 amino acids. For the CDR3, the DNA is TGTGCCAGCAGTTACCTTAGCGGGAGCTACACCGGGGAGCTGTTTTTT. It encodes CASSYLSGSYTGELFF.

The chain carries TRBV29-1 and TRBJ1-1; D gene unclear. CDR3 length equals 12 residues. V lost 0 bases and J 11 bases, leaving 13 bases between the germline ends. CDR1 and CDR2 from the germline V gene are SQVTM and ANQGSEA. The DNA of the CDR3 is TGCAGCGTTGAAGATCGGGTCAGCTCTGCTTTCTTT. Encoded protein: CSVEDRVSSAFF.

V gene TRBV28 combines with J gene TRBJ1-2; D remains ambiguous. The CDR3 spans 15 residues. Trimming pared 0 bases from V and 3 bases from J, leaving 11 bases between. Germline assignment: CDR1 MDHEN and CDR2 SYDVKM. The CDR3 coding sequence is TGTGCCAGCAGTTTATGGGAACAGAACTACTATGGCTACACCTTC. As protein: CASSLWEQNYYGYTF.